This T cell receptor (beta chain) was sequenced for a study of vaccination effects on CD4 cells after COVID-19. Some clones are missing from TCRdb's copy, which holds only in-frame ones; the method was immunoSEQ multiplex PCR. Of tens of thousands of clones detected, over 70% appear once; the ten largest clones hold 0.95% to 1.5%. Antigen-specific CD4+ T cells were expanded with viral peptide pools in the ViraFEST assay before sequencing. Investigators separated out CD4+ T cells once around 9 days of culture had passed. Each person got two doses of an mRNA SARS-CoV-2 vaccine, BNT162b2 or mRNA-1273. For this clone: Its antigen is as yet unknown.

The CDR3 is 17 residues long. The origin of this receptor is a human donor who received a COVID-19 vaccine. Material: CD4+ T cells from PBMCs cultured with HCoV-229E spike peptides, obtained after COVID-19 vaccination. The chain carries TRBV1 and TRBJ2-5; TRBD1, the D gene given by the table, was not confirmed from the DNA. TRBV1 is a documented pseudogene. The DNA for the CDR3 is TGCACCAGCAGCCCGGGACAGGGGGCGCGTGGACAGGAGACCCAGTACTTC. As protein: CTSSPGQGARGQETQYF.